A single sample is the source of the 23 T cell receptor beta chains below, sequenced in a study of shared clonotypes between healthy human individuals. Terminally differentiated effector memory CD45RA+ cells were excluded from the naive CD8 cells, which were CD45RO-negative and positively selected for CCR7. Sequencing was performed with immunoSEQ multiplex PCR; in TCRdb, only in-frame clones are kept and a portion is missing. The repertoire holds about 2.1 million clones, with approximately 94% as singletons. The sample consisted of naive CD8+ T cells from PBMCs. These receptors all come from a man aged 18 to 30 in good health. Some clones in this sample may be carry-over from other donors' samples.

V is TRBV30 and J is TRBJ1-1; the D is unclear. V dropped 2 bases and J dropped 1 base, with 8 bases sitting between them. CDR3 length equals 13 residues. Germline loops: CDR1 GTSNPN, CDR2 SVGIG (reference sequence). Written as DNA, the CDR3 is TGTGCCTGGAGTATGGCCCCGAACACTGAAGCTTTCTTT. It translates to CAWSMAPNTEAFF.

As to this clone: This sample includes further DNA sequences coding for the same CDR3. CDR3 residues: CASRDSEAFF. DNA of the CDR3: TGTGCCAGTAGGGATTCTGAAGCTTTCTTT. This rearrangement joins TRBV19 to TRBJ1-1; D gene uncertain. Germline-derived CDR1 and CDR2 are LNHDA and SQIVND (reference sequence). V was shortened by 6 bases and J by 6 bases, with 5 bases between the two germline ends. CDR3 size: 10 residues.

The chain couples TRBV29-1 to TRBJ2-2; no definite D call. The germline gives CDR1 SQVTM, CDR2 ANQGSEA. The CDR3 length is 17 residues. V was cut by 1 base and J by 0 bases, with 15 bases left in between. CDR3 coding DNA: TGCAGCGTTGAAGTTGCAGGTCAGTTCGCGAACACCGGGGAGCTGTTTTTT. Translation: CSVEVAGQFANTGELFF.

V is TRBV9 and J is TRBJ2-3; 13 bases are shared with TRBD2. The J segment lost 6 bases and the V segment lost 2 bases, leaving 6 bases of the junction unmatched. Per the germline V gene, CDR1 is SGDLS and CDR2 is YYNGEE. This CDR3 has 16 amino acids. The CDR3 region is CASSVRTSGSTDTQYF. DNA of the CDR3: TGTGCCAGCAGCGTCAGGACTAGCGGGAGTACTGATACGCAGTATTTT.

The rearrangement links TRBV28 to TRBJ1-4, with TRBD1 as a possible D gene (6 bases). The ends were cut back, 6 bases at V and 5 bases at J, with 13 bases in the middle. This CDR3 has 14 residues. CDR1 and CDR2 from the germline V gene are MDHEN and SYDVKM. The CDR3 bases are TGTGCCAGCAGCTTACAGGGATTAAATGAAAAACTGTTTTTT. It is translated as CASSLQGLNEKLFF.

DNA for the CDR3: TGTGCCAGCAGTTTTCTGGGACAGGCCGTCTCCTACGAGCAGTACTTC. It specifies CASSFLGQAVSYEQYF. The chain carries TRBV27 and TRBJ2-7, with 8 bases that match TRBD1. The V gene's germline CDR1 is MNHEY and CDR2 SMNVEV (reference sequence). Trimming cost V 3 bases and J 0 bases; bases outside gene matches: 7. The CDR3 runs to 16 residues.

The V and J genes are TRBV29-1 and TRBJ1-1; 9 bases line up with TRBD1. The CDR3 consists of 16 residues. Germline-derived CDR1 and CDR2 are SQVTM and ANQGSEA. V lost 1 base, J lost 3 bases, and 9 bases stayed unmatched. The CDR3 DNA sequence: TGCAGCGTTGAAGGCGGGACAGGGTTTGGTCACACTGAAGCTTTCTTT. Protein product: CSVEGGTGFGHTEAFF.

This rearrangement joins TRBV4-1 to TRBJ1-5; D unclear. Germline assignment: CDR1 MGHRA and CDR2 YSYEKL. The CDR3 spans 16 residues. Trimming shortened V by 4 bases and J by 7 bases, and 20 bases separated the two germline ends. The CDR3 DNA is TGCGCCAGCAGCCGATCACCGGGCGGCCCCCAGCAGCCCCAGCATTTT. The encoded protein is CASSRSPGGPQQPQHF.

DNA for the CDR3: TGTGCCAGCAGTTTCGGGATGGAAACCCACAATGAGCAGTTCTTC. Translation gives CASSFGMETHNEQFF. The chain has TRBV27 and TRBJ2-1; perhaps TRBD2 as D (5 bases). Germline CDR1 MNHEY, CDR2 SMNVEV (reference sequence). V dropped 3 bases and J dropped 5 bases, with 14 bases sitting between them. The CDR3 has 15 amino acids.

J is TRBJ1-2 and V is TRBV4-2; D is ambiguous. Trimming took 0 bases from V and 0 from J, leaving 11 bases between them. The germline gives CDR1 LGHNA, CDR2 YNFKEQ. The CDR3 consists of 16 residues. CDR3: CASSQDLRAPNYGYTF. In DNA, the CDR3 is TGTGCCAGCAGCCAAGATTTGCGCGCCCCTAACTATGGCTACACCTTC.

This chain links TRBV9 with TRBJ2-5; D may be TRBD1 (6 bases). The V gene lost 4 bases and the J gene lost 0 bases, with 13 bases spanning the gap. Germline CDR1 and CDR2: SGDLS and YYNGEE. The CDR3 has 15 residues. CDR3 protein: CASSPPTGNQETQYF. The CDR3 nucleotides read TGTGCCAGCAGCCCTCCAACAGGGAACCAAGAGACCCAGTACTTC. Based on the CDR3 plus reference TRBV9 and TRBJ2-5, the full variable domain is DSGVTQTPKHLITATGQRVTLRCSPRSGDLSVYWYQQSLDQGLQFLIQYYNGEERAKGNILERFSAQQFPDLHSELNLSSLELGDSALYFCASSPPTGNQETQYFGPGTRLLVL.

The chain links TRBV5-5 to TRBJ2-5, with D uncertain. Germline V gene lookup returns CDR1 SGHKS and CDR2 YYEKEE (reference sequence). There are 15 residues in the CDR3. V lost 0 bases, J lost 4 bases, and 13 bases lay in between. In DNA form, the CDR3 reads TGTGCCAGCAGCTTGGCCCCGGCCCCAGGAGAGACCCAGTACTTC. This gives the protein CASSLAPAPGETQYF. The whole variable domain, filled in from reference TRBV5-5 and TRBJ2-5, reads DAGVTQSPTHLIKTRGQQVTLRCSPISGHKSVSWYQQVLGQGPQFIFQYYEKEERGRGNFPDRFSARQFPNYSSELNVNALLLGDSALYLCASSLAPAPGETQYFGPGTRLLVL.

This clone appeared a few times. The V call is TRBV6-1, the J call TRBJ1-1; D is uncertain. Deletions cut 0 bases from V and 0 bases from J, with 11 bases between. Germline assignment: CDR1 MNHNS and CDR2 SASEGT. This CDR3 spans 16 amino acids. CDR3 loop: CASSEAEIWVNTEAFF. The CDR3 coding sequence is TGTGCCAGCAGTGAAGCGGAGATTTGGGTGAACACTGAAGCTTTCTTT.

This sequence joins TRBV9 and TRBJ2-7, with unresolved D. Trimming removed 0 bases at V and 3 bases at J, with 13 bases between. This CDR3 is 15 amino acids long. From germline, CDR1 is SGDLS and CDR2 YYNGEE. CDR3 protein: CASSVAYGPGYEQYF. The CDR3 coding sequence is TGTGCCAGCAGCGTAGCTTATGGGCCCGGCTACGAGCAGTACTTC.

The gene calls are TRBV27 and TRBJ2-5, with D maybe TRBD1 (6 bases). The germline V gene has CDR1 MNHEY and CDR2 SMNVEV (reference sequence). This CDR3 contains 15 residues. V was trimmed by 5 bases and J by 4 bases, leaving 17 bases between them. CDR3 protein: CASSPTLGARETQYF. The CDR3 DNA reads as TGTGCCAGCAGTCCTACCTTGGGGGCGCGAGAGACCCAGTACTTC.

The chain recombines TRBV6-5 with TRBJ1-5; no clear D. The CDR3 has 13 residues. V was pared by 6 bases and J by 3 bases, with 9 bases between. Germline V lookup: CDR1 MNHEY, CDR2 SVGAGI. CDR3 amino acids: CASRNTINQPQHF. The CDR3 nucleotides read TGTGCCAGCAGAAACACCATCAATCAGCCCCAGCATTTT.

The rearrangement links TRBV7-9 to TRBJ2-2; no clear D gene. Germline V gene lookup returns CDR1 SEHNR and CDR2 FQNEAQ (reference sequence). Trimming left V 5 bases short and J 5 bases short, with 6 bases between. CDR3 length equals 12 residues. The DNA of the CDR3 is TGTGCCAGCAGCCCAAAAACCGGGGAGCTGTTTTTT. Its protein is CASSPKTGELFF.

The chain employs TRBV6-5 and TRBJ2-7; 8 bases match TRBD2. Germline CDR1 reads MNHEY; CDR2 reads SVGAGI. The CDR3 totals 14 residues. The trim removed 6 bases at V and 4 bases at J, leaving 8 bases unmatched. The CDR3 loop is CASREAGESYEQYF. As DNA, the CDR3 is TGTGCCAGCAGGGAAGCGGGAGAATCGTACGAGCAGTACTTC.

This chain uses TRBV11-1 with TRBJ2-7; 11 positions agree with TRBD1. This CDR3 spans 12 amino acids. Germline V lookup: CDR1 SGHAT, CDR2 FQDESV (reference sequence). J gave up 6 bases and V 7 bases, and 2 bases lay outside the gene matches. In DNA, the CDR3 is TGTGCCAGCACGGACAGGGGGCGCGAGCAGTACTTC. Its translation: CASTDRGREQYF. The whole variable domain, filled in from reference TRBV11-1 and TRBJ2-7, reads EAEVAQSPRYKITEKSQAVAFWCDPISGHATLYWYRQILGQGPELLVQFQDESVVDDSQLPKDRFSAERLKGVDSTLKIQPAELGDSAMYLCASTDRGREQYFGPGTRLTVT.

The V and J genes are TRBV7-2 and TRBJ2-7, with 8 bases aligning to TRBD2. CDR1 is SGHTA and CDR2 is FQGNSA in the germline V gene. CDR3 length: 14 amino acids. J gave up 6 bases and V 1 base, and 5 bases lay outside the gene matches. The CDR3 DNA sequence: TGTGCCAGCAGCTTAGTTTTTGGGACTAGCGAGCAGTACTTC. Protein product: CASSLVFGTSEQYF.

V usage is TRBV4-1 and J usage is TRBJ2-7; D remains ambiguous. The V gene lost 6 bases and the J gene lost 3 bases, with 15 bases spanning the gap. This CDR3 contains 14 residues. The germline V gene has CDR1 MGHRA and CDR2 YSYEKL. CDR3 region: CASRSSEKGYEQYF. The CDR3 coding sequence is TGCGCCAGCAGGTCAAGCGAGAAGGGCTACGAGCAGTACTTC.

The rearrangement joins TRBV7-9 to TRBJ2-7; a possible D gene is TRBD1 (6 bases). Trimming removed 1 base at V and 2 bases at J, with 12 bases between. Germline V lookup: CDR1 SEHNR, CDR2 FQNEAQ (reference sequence). This CDR3 is built from 15 residues. This CDR3 is CASSLGQGITYEQYF. CDR3 DNA: TGTGCCAGCAGCTTAGGGCAGGGGATTACCTACGAGCAGTACTTC.

In regard to this clone: Other DNA sequences in this specimen translate into the identical CDR3. The chain uses TRBV7-9 and TRBJ2-1; D gene uncertain. Germline-derived CDR1 and CDR2 are SEHNR and FQNEAQ (reference sequence). V lost 0 bases, J lost 9 bases, and 3 bases lay in between. This CDR3 has 11 amino acids. CDR3 sequence reads: CASSLAPEQFF. The CDR3 nucleotides read TGTGCCAGCAGCTTAGCCCCTGAGCAGTTCTTC.